The 5 T cell receptor beta chains given below trace back to one sample, sequenced in a study of technical replicates of blood from several donors (dated by TCRdb to about 2017). Libraries were constructed by the immunoSEQ multiplex PCR assay. TCRdb re-hosts the immuneACCESS table, in-frame sequences only. Its copies lack some clones; in the studies checked, an unresolved V gene accounts for under half of them, and the cause for the rest is not known. Across this sample there are tens of thousands of clones, with roughly 94% seen only once. The top ten constitute over 0.2% of the sample. The sample was T cells isolated from PBMCs. These receptors all stem from a human donor in good health.

This chain uses TRBV6-5 with TRBJ1-1; maybe TRBD1 (6 bases). Per the germline V gene, CDR1 is MNHEY and CDR2 is SVGAGI. Trimming shortened V by 3 bases and J by 12 bases, and 20 bases separated the two germline ends. The CDR3 extends over 14 amino acids. The CDR3 reads CASSYSTGIEGSFF. The CDR3 nucleotides are TGTGCCAGCAGTTATTCTACAGGGATTGAAGGTTCTTTCTTT.

The chain combines TRBV14 with TRBJ2-3; possible D gene TRBD1, 6 bases. The CDR3 is made up of 14 amino acids. Germline V gene data show CDR1 as SGHDN and CDR2 as FVKESK. The V end lost 6 bases, the J end lost 4 bases, and 14 bases lay between the germline ends. The CDR3 sequence is CASSPDRGADTQYF. CDR3 bases: TGTGCCAGCAGTCCGGACAGAGGGGCAGATACGCAGTATTTT.

The chain has TRBV28 and TRBJ1-1, with 7 bases identical to TRBD1. The J segment lost 5 bases and the V segment lost 3 bases, leaving 12 bases of the junction unmatched. The germline V gene encodes CDR1 MDHEN and CDR2 SYDVKM. This CDR3 is 16 amino acids long. The CDR3 DNA follows: TGTGCCAGCAGTTTCGGGGGAAGGGGGCTGTGGACTGAAGCTTTCTTT. It encodes CASSFGGRGLWTEAFF.

The chain joins TRBV13 to TRBJ2-7; 8 positions agree with TRBD2. Germline CDR1 is PRHDT and CDR2 is FYEKMQ (reference sequence). V dropped 5 bases and J dropped 0; count of bases not matched to a gene: 6. The CDR3 contains 15 residues. The DNA for the CDR3 is TGTGCCAGCAGCCTCACCGGGACTAGCTCCTACGAGCAGTACTTC. Amino acids: CASSLTGTSSYEQYF.

The V gene is TRBV6-4, the J gene TRBJ1-1, with TRBD1 matching over 9 bases. V lost 6 bases and J lost 8; bases outside the gene matches: 7. Germline V gene lookup returns CDR1 MRHNA and CDR2 SNTAGT. The CDR3 sequence is 13 residues long. The CDR3 DNA follows: TGTGCCAGCAGGACAACAGGGGGCAGGGAAGCTTTCTTT. This codes for CASRTTGGREAFF.